The next 32 T cell receptor beta chains were all read from a single sample in a study of shared clonotypes between healthy human individuals. Positive CCR7 selection of CD45RO-negative cells yielded the naive CD8 cells, and terminally differentiated effector memory CD45RA+ cells were excluded. The repertoire was sequenced with immunoSEQ multiplex PCR; TCRdb's copy has only in-frame clones and lacks some. The sample yields over 2,000,000 clones, about 93% seen once. The sample was naive CD8+ T cells from PBMCs. These receptors were collected from a man younger than 30 in good health. Some clones in this sample may be carry-over from other donors' samples.

This clone has just one count. This chain links TRBV15 with TRBJ1-1; 7 bases fit TRBD1. In germline, CDR1 is LNHNV, CDR2 YYDKDF (reference sequence). Trimming removed 4 bases from V and 8 bases from J; junction bases left unmatched: 10. The CDR3 covers 14 residues. CDR3 region: CATSTAGQSVEAFF. CDR3 sequence (DNA): TGTGCCACCAGCACCGCGGGACAGAGTGTCGAAGCTTTCTTT.

The gene calls are TRBV15 and TRBJ2-1; D not resolved. The CDR3 covers 14 residues. Germline values: CDR1 LNHNV, CDR2 YYDKDF (reference sequence). The V and J ends lost 0 bases and 7 bases respectively, with 10 bases between them. CDR3 coding DNA: TGTGCCACCAGCAGAGATTTCGGGCGGAATGAGCAGTTCTTC. As protein: CATSRDFGRNEQFF.

This chain links TRBV7-6 with TRBJ2-1, with D hard to call. The CDR3 extends over 20 amino acids. Trimming took off 1 base at V and 2 bases at J, with 24 bases between the two ends. Germline lookup yields CDR1 SGHVS and CDR2 FNYEAQ. The CDR3 DNA sequence: TGTGCCAGCAGCTTAGAGGCAGAGACCAGTTTAAAGCCTCCCTACAATGAGCAGTTCTTC. This translates into CASSLEAETSLKPPYNEQFF.

A remark on this clone: The same CDR3 can be traced to other DNA sequences in this sample. This chain links TRBV10-3 with TRBJ2-3; TRBD1 matches 7 bases. After removal of 6 bases from V and 0 bases from J, the junction contained 6 bases not matched to a gene. The CDR3 is 15 residues long. CDR1 and CDR2 from the germline V gene are ENHRY and SYGVKD. The CDR3 sequence: CAISVDRASTDTQYF. The CDR3, as DNA: TGTGCCATCAGCGTCGACAGGGCTAGCACAGATACGCAGTATTTT.

The genes are TRBV4-2 and TRBJ2-1; TRBD1 or TRBD2 may be the D gene (9 bases each). Germline assignment: CDR1 LGHNA and CDR2 YNFKEQ. This CDR3 has 18 residues. V was shortened by 2 bases and J by 6 bases, with 23 bases between the two germline ends. Written as DNA, the CDR3 is TGTGCCAGCAGCCAACCTACAGGGGGCGGGAGGGCCCTCAATGAGCAGTTCTTC. Translating gives CASSQPTGGGRALNEQFF.

V gene TRBV10-3 combines with J gene TRBJ2-2, with 12 bases matching TRBD2. The CDR3 spans 17 residues. After removal of 2 bases from V and 1 base from J, the junction contained 2 bases not matched to a gene. Germline assignment: CDR1 ENHRY and CDR2 SYGVKD. DNA of the CDR3: TGTGCCATCAGTGAGCTGGGACTAGCGGGGAACACCGGGGAGCTGTTTTTT. This codes for CAISELGLAGNTGELFF.

The rearrangement links TRBV6-6 to TRBJ1-2; no firm D call. The CDR3 runs 13 residues. Germline CDR1 MNHNY, CDR2 SVGAGI (reference sequence). V was cut by 10 bases and J by 1 base, with 13 bases left in between. The CDR3 sequence: CATGWGSNYGYTF. As DNA, the CDR3 is TGTGCCACGGGATGGGGAAGTAACTATGGCTACACCTTC.

The chain couples TRBV4-2 to TRBJ1-2, with 7 bases lining up with TRBD1. The CDR3 runs to 15 residues. V lost 0 bases, J lost 8 bases, and 9 bases stayed unmatched. The V gene's germline CDR1 is LGHNA and CDR2 YNFKEQ. CDR3 in amino acids: CASSQDRGTASGYTF. The CDR3 nucleotides are TGTGCCAGCAGCCAAGATCGAGGGACAGCGAGCGGCTACACCTTC.

This chain's CDR3 is CASSSGILANYGYTF. The CDR3 nucleotides read TGTGCCAGCAGCTCAGGGATACTAGCTAACTATGGCTACACCTTC. J is TRBJ1-2 and V is TRBV11-2; possibly TRBD1 for D (5 bases). Trimming removed 4 bases from V and 0 bases from J, with 12 bases in between. Germline lookup yields CDR1 SGHAT and CDR2 FQNNGV. CDR3 size: 15 residues.

The chain has TRBV30 and TRBJ1-4, with D possibly matching TRBD1 (6 bases). CDR3 length equals 13 residues. V was clipped by 2 bases and J by 5 bases, with 9 bases between them. Germline-derived CDR1 and CDR2 are GTSNPN and SVGIG (reference sequence). The CDR3 spells CAWSLGGNEKLFF. The CDR3 nucleotides are TGTGCCTGGAGTTTGGGGGGCAATGAAAAACTGTTTTTT.

This chain joins TRBV16 and TRBJ2-7, with D unresolved. The ends were cut back, 1 base at V and 5 bases at J, with 15 bases in the middle. This CDR3 is 15 amino acids long. CDR1 is KGHSY, CDR2 FQNENV, per germline. The DNA for the CDR3 is TGTGCCAGCAGCCAATACCGGACCGGTACGGACGAGCAGTACTTC. Amino acid sequence: CASSQYRTGTDEQYF.

The chain combines TRBV27 with TRBJ2-1; 8 positions match TRBD2. Germline V gives CDR1 MNHEY, CDR2 SMNVEV (reference sequence). Germline trimming cut 10 bases from V and 3 bases from J; bases unmatched to any gene: 11. The CDR3 length is 15 residues. CDR3 sequence (DNA): TGTGCCACCATAAGGACTAGCACTCGCTACAATGAGCAGTTCTTC. Its protein product is CATIRTSTRYNEQFF.

The rearrangement uses TRBV9 and TRBJ2-5, with 14 bases identical to TRBD2. The CDR3 covers 17 residues. Germline lookup yields CDR1 SGDLS and CDR2 YYNGEE. Trimming removed 3 bases from V and 3 bases from J; junction bases left unmatched: 7. CDR3 amino acids: CASSGLAGGLGEETQYF. Written as DNA, the CDR3 is TGTGCCAGCAGCGGACTAGCGGGGGGGCTTGGTGAAGAGACCCAGTACTTC.

Concerning this clone: The sample has other DNA sequences that encode this CDR3 too. The genes are TRBV28 and TRBJ2-7; D is unresolved. Germline CDR1 MDHEN, CDR2 SYDVKM. The V end lost 5 bases, the J end lost 4 bases, and 9 bases lay between the germline ends. CDR3 length: 12 residues. The CDR3 DNA follows: TGTGCCAGCAGTCCGTCCCAATACGAGCAGTACTTC. Its protein is CASSPSQYEQYF.

A note on this clone: Other DNA sequences within the sample encode an identical CDR3. CDR3 coding DNA: TGTGCCAGCAGTTTATTCCCGGGGAATGGCTACACCTTC. Its protein product is CASSLFPGNGYTF. The chain has TRBV27 and TRBJ1-2; D not certain. This CDR3 is 13 amino acids long. Per germline, CDR1 MNHEY and CDR2 SMNVEV (reference sequence). With 1 base removed from V and 6 bases from J, the gap between germline ends came to 9 bases.

The genes are TRBV28 and TRBJ2-7; D uncertain. CDR1 and CDR2 (germline): MDHEN, SYDVKM. Trimming shortened V by 3 bases and J by 4 bases, and 7 bases separated the two germline ends. The CDR3 has 12 amino acids. CDR3 sequence (DNA): TGTGCCAGCAGTTTCAGTAAATACGAGCAGTACTTC. Its translation: CASSFSKYEQYF.

The CDR3 DNA is TGTGCCAGCAGCCCCTGGACAGGGAGTAAGGGGGAGCTGTTTTTT. It encodes CASSPWTGSKGELFF. The rearrangement links TRBV9 to TRBJ2-2; 8 bases are a match to TRBD1. CDR3 length equals 15 residues. The germline V gene encodes CDR1 SGDLS and CDR2 YYNGEE. J gave up 8 bases and V 4 bases, and 10 bases lay outside the gene matches.

CDR3 sequence reads: CASSSANAGTSYYEQYF. In DNA, the CDR3 is TGTGCCAGCAGCTCAGCAAATGCCGGGACTAGCTACTACGAGCAGTACTTC. This chain uses TRBV7-9 with TRBJ2-7, with 9 bases aligning to TRBD2. Trimming cost V 4 bases and J 3 bases; bases outside gene matches: 13. Germline V gene lookup returns CDR1 SEHNR and CDR2 FQNEAQ (reference sequence). The CDR3 totals 17 residues.

In DNA, the CDR3 is TGTGCCAGTAGTATGACAGGGGATGGGGAGCAGTACTTC. It translates to CASSMTGDGEQYF. The genes are TRBV19 and TRBJ2-7; the match to TRBD1 covers 8 bases. Germline CDR1 reads LNHDA; CDR2 reads SQIVND (reference sequence). With V trimmed by 3 bases and J by 7 bases, 5 bases remained unmatched. CDR3 length: 13 amino acids.

The rearrangement uses TRBV7-6 and TRBJ2-1, with D unclear. The CDR3 runs 14 residues. Looked up from germline, CDR1 is SGHVS and CDR2 is FNYEAQ. Trimming took 8 bases from V and 0 from J, leaving 11 bases between them. The CDR3, as DNA: TGTGCCAGCGGGAAGGCTCCCTCCTACAATGAGCAGTTCTTC. Its protein is CASGKAPSYNEQFF.

CDR3 DNA: TGTGCCAGCAGCAACAATGTGGGAGGTCGGTACGAGCAGTACTTC. Encoded protein: CASSNNVGGRYEQYF. V usage is TRBV14 and J usage is TRBJ2-7, with D possibly being TRBD2 (6 bases). The germline CDR1 and CDR2 sequences are SGHDN and FVKESK. This CDR3 is built from 15 residues. Deletions cut 5 bases from V and 4 bases from J, with 18 bases between.

V gene TRBV9 combines with J gene TRBJ2-7; D is perhaps TRBD1 or TRBD2 (5 bases each). This CDR3 spans 14 amino acids. Trimming removed 4 bases at V and 3 bases at J, with 14 bases between. Germline-derived CDR1 and CDR2 are SGDLS and YYNGEE. CDR3 residues: CASSPRDLSYEQYF. The CDR3, as DNA: TGTGCCAGCAGCCCCCGGGACCTTAGCTACGAGCAGTACTTC.

The rearrangement links TRBV7-9 to TRBJ2-3; the match to TRBD1 covers 7 bases. Trimming removed 4 bases from V and 2 bases from J; junction bases left unmatched: 12. This CDR3 region has 17 residues. CDR1 SEHNR and CDR2 FQNEAQ come from the germline V gene (reference sequence). CDR3 sequence (DNA): TGTGCCAGCAGCTCCCTGACAGGGAACTCTTACACAGATACGCAGTATTTT. Translated, it gives CASSSLTGNSYTDTQYF.

V is TRBV27 and J is TRBJ1-5; D not resolved. The germline CDR1 and CDR2 sequences are MNHEY and SMNVEV (reference sequence). The CDR3 contains 14 residues. V lost 6 bases to trimming and J lost 6 bases, with 15 bases between them. CDR3 amino acids: CASSPRISSQPQHF. The CDR3 DNA reads TGTGCCAGCAGCCCGCGCATCTCGAGTCAGCCCCAGCATTTT.

The chain is built from TRBV7-9 and TRBJ1-1; D is uncertain. CDR1 and CDR2 (germline): SEHNR, FQNEAQ (reference sequence). With 3 bases removed from V and 1 base from J, the gap between germline ends came to 18 bases. This CDR3 is 17 amino acids long. The CDR3 sequence: CASSFPLGQRGNTEAFF. CDR3 DNA: TGTGCCAGCAGCTTTCCCCTCGGGCAGCGCGGGAACACTGAAGCTTTCTTT.

The chain recombines TRBV10-3 with TRBJ2-1; 12 bases line up with TRBD2. Per the germline V gene, CDR1 is ENHRY and CDR2 is SYGVKD. With V trimmed by 5 bases and J by 2 bases, 7 bases remained unmatched. The CDR3 contains 17 residues. The CDR3 DNA is TGTGCCATCAGTAACGGGCTAGCGGGAGGGCCCTACAATGAGCAGTTCTTC. Protein product: CAISNGLAGGPYNEQFF.

V gene TRBV30 combines with J gene TRBJ1-4; the D is unclear. CDR1 is GTSNPN and CDR2 is SVGIG in the germline V gene (reference sequence). This CDR3 has 12 residues. The V end lost 2 bases, the J end lost 15 bases, and 16 bases lay between the germline ends. CDR3 amino acids: CAWSPTTDRMFF. CDR3 in DNA: TGTGCCTGGAGTCCGACGACGGACCGAATGTTTTTT.

This clone was counted a single time. The chain links TRBV10-2 to TRBJ2-2; maybe TRBD2 (6 bases). The V end lost 7 bases, the J end lost 3 bases, and 15 bases lay between the germline ends. The length of the CDR3 is 15 residues. The germline gives CDR1 WSHSY, CDR2 SAAADI. CDR3 protein: CASNDWEVDTGELFF. Here the CDR3 DNA reads TGCGCCAGCAATGATTGGGAGGTCGACACCGGGGAGCTGTTTTTT.

The chain couples TRBV5-1 to TRBJ2-7; TRBD2 matches at 10 bases. Looked up from germline, CDR1 is SGHRS and CDR2 is YFSETQ. The trim removed 3 bases at V and 1 base at J, leaving 10 bases unmatched. CDR3 length: 17 residues. CDR3 bases: TGCGCCAGCAGCTGGAGTCTAGCGGGAGCGGGATCCTACGAGCAGTACTTC. Its translation is CASSWSLAGAGSYEQYF.

The genes are TRBV28 and TRBJ1-1, with TRBD1 matching 8 bases. Germline lookup yields CDR1 MDHEN and CDR2 SYDVKM. This CDR3 spans 15 amino acids. V was pared by 3 bases and J by 2 bases, with 5 bases of the junction left unmatched. CDR3 coding DNA: TGTGCCAGCAGTTTTCAGGGGGCTAGAAACACTGAAGCTTTCTTT. Translated: CASSFQGARNTEAFF.

The rearrangement joins TRBV11-2 to TRBJ1-1, with a possible D match to TRBD1 (6 bases). The CDR3 sequence is 16 residues long. V lost 1 base, J lost 1 base, and 13 bases lay in between. Germline CDR1 SGHAT, CDR2 FQNNGV. The DNA of the CDR3 is TGTGCCAGCAGCTTAGTGATTTGGGGGCCGAACACTGAAGCTTTCTTT. Translating gives CASSLVIWGPNTEAFF. The full variable domain, completed using reference TRBV11-2 and TRBJ1-1, is EAGVAQSPRYKIIEKRQSVAFWCNPISGHATLYWYQQILGQGPKLLIQFQNNGVVDDSQLPKDRFSAERLKGVDSTLKIQPAKLEDSAVYLCASSLVIWGPNTEAFFGQGTRLTVV.

A remark on this clone: The sample contains more than one DNA sequence encoding this CDR3. J is TRBJ2-3 and V is TRBV5-6, with a weak D call TRBD2 (6 bases). Trimming removed 2 bases at V and 3 bases at J, with 10 bases between. This CDR3 region has 14 residues. Per the germline V gene, CDR1 is SGHDT and CDR2 is YYEEEE. The DNA of the CDR3 is TGTGCCAGCAGCTTCGGCCGGGGGACAGATACGCAGTATTTT. It specifies CASSFGRGTDTQYF.